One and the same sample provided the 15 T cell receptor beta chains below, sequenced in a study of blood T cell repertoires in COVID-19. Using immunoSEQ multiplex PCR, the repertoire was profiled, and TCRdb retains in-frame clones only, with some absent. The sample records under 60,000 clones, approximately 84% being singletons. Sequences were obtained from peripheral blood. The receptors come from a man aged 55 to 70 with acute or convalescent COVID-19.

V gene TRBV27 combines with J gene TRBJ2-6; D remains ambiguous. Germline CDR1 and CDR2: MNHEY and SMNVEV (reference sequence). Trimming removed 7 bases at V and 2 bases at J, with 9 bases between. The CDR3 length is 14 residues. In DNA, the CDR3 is TGTGCCAGCATGAATCGGGCTGGGGCCAACGTCCTGACTTTC. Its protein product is CASMNRAGANVLTF.

The CDR3 region has the DNA TGTGCCAGCAGCTTGACCAAAGAGGAGTTCTTC. This gives the protein CASSLTKEEFF. This sequence joins TRBV5-4 and TRBJ2-1; D gene uncertain. Per germline, CDR1 SGHNT and CDR2 YYREEE (reference sequence). Trimming stripped 1 base from V and 14 bases from J, with 10 bases between. This CDR3 comprises 11 residues.

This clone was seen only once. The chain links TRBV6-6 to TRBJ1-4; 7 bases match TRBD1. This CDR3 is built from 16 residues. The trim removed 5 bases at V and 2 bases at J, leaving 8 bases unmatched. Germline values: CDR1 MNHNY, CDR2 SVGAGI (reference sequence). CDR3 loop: CASSPPLQGTNEKLFF. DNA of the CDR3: TGTGCCAGCAGTCCCCCCTTACAGGGGACTAATGAAAAACTGTTTTTT.

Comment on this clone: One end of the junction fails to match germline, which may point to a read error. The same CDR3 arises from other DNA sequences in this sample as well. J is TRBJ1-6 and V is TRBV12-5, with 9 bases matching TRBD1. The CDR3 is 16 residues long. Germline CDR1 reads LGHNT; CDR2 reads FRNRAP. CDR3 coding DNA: TGTGCTAGCGGTTCCCCTCCGGGACAGGGAAATTCACCCCTCCACTTT. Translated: CASGSPPGQGNSPLHF.

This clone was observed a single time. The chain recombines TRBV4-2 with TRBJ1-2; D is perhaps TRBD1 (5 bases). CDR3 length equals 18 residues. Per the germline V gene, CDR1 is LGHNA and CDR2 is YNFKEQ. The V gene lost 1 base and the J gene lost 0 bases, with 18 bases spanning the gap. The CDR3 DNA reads TGTGCCAGCAGCCAAGGGGGCAGGACCGGGTGGGCTAACTATGGCTACACCTTC. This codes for CASSQGGRTGWANYGYTF.

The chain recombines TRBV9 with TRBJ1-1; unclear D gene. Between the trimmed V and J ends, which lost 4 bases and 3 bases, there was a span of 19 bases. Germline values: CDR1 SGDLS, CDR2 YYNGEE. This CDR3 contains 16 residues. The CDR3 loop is CASSIIGSGVDTEAFF. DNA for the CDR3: TGTGCCAGCAGCATAATAGGTTCCGGGGTGGACACTGAAGCTTTCTTT.

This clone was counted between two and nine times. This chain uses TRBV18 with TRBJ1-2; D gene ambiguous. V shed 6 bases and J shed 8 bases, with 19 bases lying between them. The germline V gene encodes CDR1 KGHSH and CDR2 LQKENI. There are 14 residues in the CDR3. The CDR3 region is CASSPARGIEGYTF. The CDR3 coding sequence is TGTGCCAGCTCCCCAGCTCGGGGAATCGAGGGCTACACCTTC.

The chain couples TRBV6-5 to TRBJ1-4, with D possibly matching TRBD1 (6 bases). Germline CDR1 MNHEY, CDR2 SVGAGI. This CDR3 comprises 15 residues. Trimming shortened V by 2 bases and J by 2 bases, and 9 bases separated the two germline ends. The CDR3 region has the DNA TGTGCCAGCAGTTACGGGGGCGGCACTAATGAAAAACTGTTTTTT. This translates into CASSYGGGTNEKLFF.

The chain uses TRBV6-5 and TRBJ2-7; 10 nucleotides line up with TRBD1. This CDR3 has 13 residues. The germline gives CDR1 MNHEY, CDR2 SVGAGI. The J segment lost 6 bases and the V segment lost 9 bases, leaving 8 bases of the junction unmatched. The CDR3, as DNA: TGTGCCAGTAGGGACAGGGGCATCGTCGAGCAGTACTTC. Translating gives CASRDRGIVEQYF.

The CDR3 region has the DNA TGTGCCACCCTGTCCACAGGGGGTGAGCGGGGCAATCAGCCCCAGCATTTT. Amino acids: CATLSTGGERGNQPQHF. This chain links TRBV19 with TRBJ1-5, with TRBD1 identical over 8 bases. V dropped 10 bases and J dropped 2; count of bases not matched to a gene: 16. Germline V gives CDR1 LNHDA, CDR2 SQIVND (reference sequence). This CDR3 is 17 amino acids long.

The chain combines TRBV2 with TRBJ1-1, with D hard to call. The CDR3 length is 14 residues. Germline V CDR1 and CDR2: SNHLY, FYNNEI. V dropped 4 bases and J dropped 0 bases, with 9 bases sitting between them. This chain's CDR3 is CASSVRLLNTEAFF. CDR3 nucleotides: TGTGCCAGCAGTGTGAGGCTGCTGAACACTGAAGCTTTCTTT.

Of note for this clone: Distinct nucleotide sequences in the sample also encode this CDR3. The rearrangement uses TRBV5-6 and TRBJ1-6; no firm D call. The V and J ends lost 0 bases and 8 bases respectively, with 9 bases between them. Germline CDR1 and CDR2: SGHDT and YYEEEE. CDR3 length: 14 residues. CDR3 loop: CASSLAGGDSPLHF. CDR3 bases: TGTGCCAGCAGCTTGGCAGGCGGGGATTCACCCCTCCACTTT.

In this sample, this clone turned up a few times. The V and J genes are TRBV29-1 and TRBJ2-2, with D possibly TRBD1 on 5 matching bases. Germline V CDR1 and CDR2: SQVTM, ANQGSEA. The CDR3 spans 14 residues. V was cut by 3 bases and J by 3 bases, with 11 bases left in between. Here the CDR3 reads CSVDRGADTGELFF. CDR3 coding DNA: TGCAGCGTTGATAGGGGCGCCGACACCGGGGAGCTGTTTTTT.

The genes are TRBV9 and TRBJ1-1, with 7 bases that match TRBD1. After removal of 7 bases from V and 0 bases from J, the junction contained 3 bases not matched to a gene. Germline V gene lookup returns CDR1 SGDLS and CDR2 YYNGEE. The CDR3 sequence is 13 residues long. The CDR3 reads CASQGGLNTEAFF. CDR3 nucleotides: TGTGCCAGCCAGGGGGGATTGAACACTGAAGCTTTCTTT.

In DNA, the CDR3 is TGTGCCAGCAGTTATACAGGGGGCGGGACTGAAGCTTTCTTT. This codes for CASSYTGGGTEAFF. The V gene is TRBV5-6, the J gene TRBJ1-1; the match to TRBD1 covers 9 bases. The V gene end was trimmed by 5 bases and the J gene end by 5 bases; junction bases not matched to a gene: 7. The CDR3 consists of 14 residues. Germline V gene lookup returns CDR1 SGHDT and CDR2 YYEEEE.